The subject of this entry is one TCR beta chain. No conserved phenylalanine or tryptophan is present at the end of the CDR3, so a read error is the likely explanation. Germline CDR1 MNHEY, CDR2 SVGAGI. The CDR3 is 16 amino acids. V was pared by 8 bases and J by 7 bases, with 24 bases between. This sample is drawn from a study of tumor-infiltrating lymphocytes in primary liver carcinoma. TCR beta cDNA was made from approximately 540 ng total RNA with a constant-region primer. The TCR beta library was amplified through three nested multiplex PCR rounds in a modified ARM-PCR procedure. A C-beta reverse primer and TRBV1-TRBV30 forward primers served in each of the first two PCR rounds, at ten to eleven cycles apiece. TCRdb ran MiXCR on the multiplex PCR reads and lists one entry per CDR3 protein. This sample has roughly 24,000 distinct CDR3 sequences, with 75% to 80% found just once. Co-extraction yielded RNA and DNA from around 20-30 mg of unsorted bulk tissue.

The chain is built from TRBV6-5 and TRBJ1-5; D ambiguous. The sequenced sample consisted of liver tumor tissue from sampling region 5. Subset given: tumor region T5, tumor centre. The source is a woman in her 30s with primary liver carcinoma and hepatitis B virus infection. CDR3 sequence reads: CASSSVRGDRLQPQHL. The DNA for the CDR3 is TGTGCCAGCTCCTCGGTGCGGGGAGACCGATTACAGCCCCAGCATCTT.